Shown below are 18 T cell receptor beta chains from a single sample sequenced in a study of blood T cell repertoires in COVID-19. Assay used: immunoSEQ multiplex PCR; TCRdb lists only in-frame clones, some missing. Of 110,000 or so clones in the sample, around 80% are singletons; the top ten hold less than 7.5%. Sequenced input: peripheral blood. These receptors originate from a man between 65 and 85 years old with acute or convalescent COVID-19.

The chain has TRBV11-2 and TRBJ2-3, with 8 bases fitting TRBD1. V lost 0 bases and J lost 3; bases outside the gene matches: 8. In germline, CDR1 is SGHAT, CDR2 FQNNGV. CDR3 length: 17 amino acids. The chain's CDR3 is CASSLDYGQGGTDTQYF. The CDR3 coding sequence is TGTGCCAGCAGCTTAGATTACGGACAGGGTGGAACAGATACGCAGTATTTT.

The rearrangement joins TRBV21-1 to TRBJ2-7; the D call TRBD2 from the table was never checked on the DNA. TRBV21-1 is marked as a pseudogene. The CDR3 extends over 16 amino acids. Here the CDR3 reads CASSKMRAGCSYEQYF. CDR3 DNA: TGTGCCAGCAGCAAAATGAGGGCAGGTTGCTCCTACGAGCAGTACTTC.

The CDR3 region has the DNA TGCGCCAGCAGCTTGACAGGGGCCACCACTAGTACTGAAGCTTTCTTT. Translation gives CASSLTGATTSTEAFF. This chain links TRBV5-1 with TRBJ1-1, with 7 bases fitting TRBD1. V was clipped by 1 base and J by 5 bases; unmatched bases: 11. Germline-derived CDR1 and CDR2 are SGHRS and YFSETQ. This CDR3 has 16 residues.

This sequence joins TRBV3-1 (or the pseudogene TRBV3-2) and TRBJ2-5, with 9 positions matching TRBD2. V shed 1 base, J shed 4 bases, and the junction held 4 bases outside the gene matches. CDR3 length equals 15 residues. Germline V gives CDR1 LGHDT, CDR2 YNNKEL (reference sequence). CDR3 bases: TGTGCCAGCAGCCAAGGTGGCGGGAGGGGAGAGACCCAGTACTTC. This gives the protein CASSQGGGRGETQYF.

This chain joins TRBV7-2 and TRBJ1-1, with 7 nucleotides matching TRBD1. The CDR3 runs 14 residues. V was pared by 5 bases and J by 4 bases, with 7 bases of the junction left unmatched. Germline values: CDR1 SGHTA, CDR2 FQGNSA. The CDR3 protein is CASSARQGPTEAFF. DNA of the CDR3: TGTGCCAGCAGCGCTCGACAGGGTCCCACTGAAGCTTTCTTT.

V gene TRBV28 combines with J gene TRBJ2-7; maybe TRBD2 (5 bases). In germline, CDR1 is MDHEN, CDR2 SYDVKM. CDR3 length: 14 amino acids. The V end was cut by 4 bases, the J end by 4 bases, with 14 bases between. The CDR3 is CASSSRHPGYEQYF. For the CDR3, the DNA is TGTGCCAGCAGTTCCCGGCACCCGGGGTACGAGCAGTACTTC.

CDR3 coding DNA: TGTGCCAGCAGCCCGACACCCGGGACTACCACAGATACGCAGTATTTT. It translates to CASSPTPGTTTDTQYF. The rearrangement joins TRBV7-6 to TRBJ2-3, with 7 bases identical to TRBD2. Germline values: CDR1 SGHVS, CDR2 FNYEAQ. This CDR3 spans 16 amino acids. After removal of 5 bases from V and 2 bases from J, the junction contained 10 bases not matched to a gene.

This chain connects TRBV27 to TRBJ2-1; possible D gene TRBD1, 6 bases. The CDR3 has 16 amino acids. V lost 2 bases, J lost 7 bases, and 18 bases lay in between. The germline gives CDR1 MNHEY, CDR2 SMNVEV (reference sequence). The CDR3 coding sequence is TGTGCCAGCAGTTTAAGAGGGGGTTCTGGGCCAAATGAGCAGTTCTTC. Encoded protein: CASSLRGGSGPNEQFF.

The V and J genes are TRBV7-2 and TRBJ1-1; no clear D. Germline CDR1 reads SGHTA; CDR2 reads FQGNSA. Trimming stripped 8 bases from V and 5 bases from J, with 21 bases between. This CDR3 region has 15 residues. The chain's CDR3 is CASGYQAGAGTEAFF. CDR3 nucleotide sequence: TGTGCCAGCGGCTATCAGGCGGGCGCGGGGACTGAAGCTTTCTTT.

This chain connects TRBV4-2 to TRBJ1-1; D uncertain. Between the trimmed V and J ends, which lost 0 bases and 11 bases, there was a span of 16 bases. Germline lookup yields CDR1 LGHNA and CDR2 YNFKEQ. This CDR3 contains 14 residues. The CDR3 reads CASSQDGQHPGAFF. The CDR3 DNA follows: TGTGCCAGCAGCCAAGATGGTCAGCACCCGGGGGCTTTCTTT.

This clone was observed a handful of times. Other DNA sequences in this sample translate to the same CDR3. The rearrangement links TRBV6-5 to TRBJ2-3; possibly TRBD1 for D (6 bases). V was shortened by 3 bases and J by 3 bases, with 7 bases between the two germline ends. There are 13 residues in the CDR3. Germline V CDR1 and CDR2: MNHEY, SVGAGI. Here the CDR3 DNA reads TGTGCCAGCAGTTATCAGGGGACAGATACGCAGTATTTT. Translated: CASSYQGTDTQYF.

The genes are TRBV30 and TRBJ1-4; maybe TRBD1 (5 bases). CDR1 is GTSNPN and CDR2 is SVGIG in the germline V gene (reference sequence). CDR3 length: 13 amino acids. The V and J ends lost 4 bases and 8 bases respectively, with 14 bases between them. In DNA, the CDR3 is TGTGCCTGGAAGGGGCTTGGCCCAGAAAAACTGTTTTTT. Translated, it gives CAWKGLGPEKLFF.

The V and J genes are TRBV28 and TRBJ1-3; D not resolved. CDR3 size: 14 residues. Germline CDR1 reads MDHEN; CDR2 reads SYDVKM. Trimming cost V 2 bases and J 0 bases, with 5 bases left between them. The DNA of the CDR3 is TGTGCCAGCAGTTTAGCAGGCTCTGGAAACACCATATATTTT. Its translation: CASSLAGSGNTIYF.

This clone was found once. The chain combines TRBV29-1 with TRBJ2-1; D remains unclear. V lost 7 bases and J lost 6, with 7 bases in between. Germline values: CDR1 SQVTM, CDR2 ANQGSEA. CDR3 size: 10 residues. Here the CDR3 DNA reads TGCAGCGCCGACTCCAATGAGCAGTTCTTC. Translated, it gives CSADSNEQFF.

The count of this clone is one. The chain couples TRBV7-2 to TRBJ2-7; 9 bases align to TRBD1. The CDR3 covers 15 residues. V was clipped by 6 bases and J by 3 bases; unmatched bases: 9. Germline CDR1 reads SGHTA; CDR2 reads FQGNSA. CDR3 in DNA: TGTGCCAGCAGGAACCGGGACAGGGATTACTACGAGCAGTACTTC. This translates into CASRNRDRDYYEQYF. Full variable domain (missing parts from reference TRBV7-2 and TRBJ2-7): GAGVSQSPSNKVTEKGKDVELRCDPISGHTALYWYRQSLGQGLEFLIYFQGNSAPDKSGLPSDRFSAERTGGSVSTLTIQRTQQEDSAVYLCASRNRDRDYYEQYFGPGTRLTVT.

J is TRBJ2-2 and V is TRBV7-7; a weak D match, TRBD1 (6 bases). The V and J ends lost 3 bases and 7 bases respectively, with 15 bases between them. Germline lookup yields CDR1 SSHAT and CDR2 FNYEAQ (reference sequence). The CDR3 totals 15 residues. CDR3 in amino acids: CASSFGRGSGGELFF. As DNA, the CDR3 is TGTGCCAGCAGCTTCGGCAGGGGAAGCGGCGGGGAGCTGTTTTTT.

Note on this clone: Other DNA sequences from this sample encode an identical CDR3 as well. This chain links TRBV28 with TRBJ1-1, with no clear D. Germline V gene lookup returns CDR1 MDHEN and CDR2 SYDVKM. The CDR3 contains 12 residues. V was shortened by 6 bases and J by 0 bases, with 5 bases between the two germline ends. The CDR3, as DNA: TGTGCCAGCAGCCTAATGAACACTGAAGCTTTCTTT. Amino acid sequence: CASSLMNTEAFF.

The V call is TRBV20-1, the J call TRBJ1-1, with TRBD1 identical over 10 bases. This CDR3 spans 16 amino acids. J lost 0 bases, V lost 3 bases, and 7 bases had no gene match. CDR1 is DFQATT and CDR2 is SNEGSKA in the germline V gene (reference sequence). DNA for the CDR3: TGCAGTGCTAGTGGGGACAGGGGTTCCGTGAACACTGAAGCTTTCTTT. As protein: CSASGDRGSVNTEAFF.